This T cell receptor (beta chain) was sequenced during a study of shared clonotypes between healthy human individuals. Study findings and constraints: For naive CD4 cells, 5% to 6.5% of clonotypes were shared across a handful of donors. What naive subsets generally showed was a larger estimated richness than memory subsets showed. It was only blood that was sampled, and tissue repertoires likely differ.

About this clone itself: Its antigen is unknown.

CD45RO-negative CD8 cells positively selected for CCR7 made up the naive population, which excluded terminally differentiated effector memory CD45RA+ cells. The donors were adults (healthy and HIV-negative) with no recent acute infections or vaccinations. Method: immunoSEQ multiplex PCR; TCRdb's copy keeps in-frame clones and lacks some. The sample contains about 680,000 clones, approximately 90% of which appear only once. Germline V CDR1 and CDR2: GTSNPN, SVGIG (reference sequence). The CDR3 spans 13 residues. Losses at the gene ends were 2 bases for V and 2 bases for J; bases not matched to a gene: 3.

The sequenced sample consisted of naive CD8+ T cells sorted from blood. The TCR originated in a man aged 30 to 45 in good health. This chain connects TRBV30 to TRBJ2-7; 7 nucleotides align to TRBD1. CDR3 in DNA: TGTGCCTGGAGTCCCGGGACAGCCTACGAGCAGTACTTC. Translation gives CAWSPGTAYEQYF.